This T cell receptor (beta chain) was retrieved from a study of CD8+CD57+ T cells in acquired aplastic anemia. Study outcomes and limitations: CD8+ Simpson's diversity showed no significant patient-control difference.

CDR3 and TCR beta VDJ profiling relied on a genomic DNA template. TCRdb reanalysed the reads using MiXCR and keeps one entry per CDR3 protein. Of roughly 420,000 distinct CDR3 sequences in the sample, approximately 70% were seen once. This clonotype was seen repeatedly, ten times or more. Its specificity is unknown. V was pared by 5 bases and J by 5 bases, with 8 bases between. The CDR3 length is 11 residues. CDR1 DFQATT and CDR2 SNEGSKA come from the germline V gene (reference sequence). This chain connects TRBV20-1 to TRBJ2-3, with D hard to call. This clonotype was sampled from a human donor in good health, serving as a control. Sequences were obtained from sorted CD4+, CD8+, or CD8+CD57+ T cells (not recorded which) from PBMCs. This CDR3 is CSAPAGDTQYF. DNA of the CDR3: TGCAGTGCTCCAGCCGGAGATACGCAGTATTTT.